This T cell receptor beta chain was identified in a study of Graves' ophthalmopathy and Graves' hyperthyroidism. Study-wide results and limits: Most expanded thyroid clonotypes above 0.001 frequency also appeared in blood. The model's ophthalmopathy progression predictions had roughly 69% sensitivity and less than 85% specificity.

Turning to this clonotype: Its antigen is undetermined.

Clinical symptoms, serum thyroxine, TRAb, thyroid ultrasound and orbital computed tomography determined diagnosis. PBMCs originated in 10 ml of fresh peripheral blood. TCR beta CDR3 regions were amplified from RNA transcripts. First-round RT-PCR employed HTBI primers, with a second-round multiplex PCR after it. Each CDR3 protein gets one entry after TCRdb re-called the multiplex PCR reads with MiXCR. The profile shows about 370,000 distinct CDR3 sequences, around 18% of them singletons. This TCR was sampled from a young woman with Graves' ophthalmopathy. The sequencing input was peripheral blood.

CDR3 sequence: CASRTGTGGSDTEAFF. The CDR3 DNA reads as TGTGCCAGCAGGACCGGGACAGGGGGCTCTGACACTGAAGCTTTCTTT. This chain links TRBV6-2 or TRBV6-3 with TRBJ1-1, with 12 bases identical to TRBD1. The J segment lost 3 bases and the V segment lost 6 bases, leaving 8 bases of the junction unmatched. CDR3 length: 16 residues. Germline lookup yields CDR1 MNHEY and CDR2 SVGEGT.